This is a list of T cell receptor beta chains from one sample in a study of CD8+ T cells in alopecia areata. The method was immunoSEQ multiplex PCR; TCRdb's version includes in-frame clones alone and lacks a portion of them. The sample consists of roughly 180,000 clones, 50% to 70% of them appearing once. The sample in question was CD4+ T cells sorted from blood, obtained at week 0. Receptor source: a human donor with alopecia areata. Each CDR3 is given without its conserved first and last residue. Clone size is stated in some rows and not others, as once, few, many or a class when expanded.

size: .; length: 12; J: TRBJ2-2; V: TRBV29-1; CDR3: SVAGKGNTGELF
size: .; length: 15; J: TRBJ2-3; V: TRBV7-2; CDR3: ASSYRLGSSYTDTQY
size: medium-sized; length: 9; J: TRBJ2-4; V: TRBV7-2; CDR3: ASSPRDIQY
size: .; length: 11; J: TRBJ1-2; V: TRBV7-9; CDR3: ASSLAANYGYT
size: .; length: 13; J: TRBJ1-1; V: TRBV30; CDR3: AWSGGRASNTEAF
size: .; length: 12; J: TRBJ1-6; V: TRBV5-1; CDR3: ASSSGQGNSPLH
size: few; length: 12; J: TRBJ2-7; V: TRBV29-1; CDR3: SVVGTSWPYEQY
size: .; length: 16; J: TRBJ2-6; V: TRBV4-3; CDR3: ASSPYFDGGAGANVLT
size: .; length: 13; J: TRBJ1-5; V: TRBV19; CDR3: ASRDQGLVYQPQH
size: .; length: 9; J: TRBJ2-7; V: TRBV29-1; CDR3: SVGGAYEQY
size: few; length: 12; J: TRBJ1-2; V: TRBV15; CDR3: ATSRGRENYGYT
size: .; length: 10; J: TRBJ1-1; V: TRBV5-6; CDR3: ASSPGTGRAF
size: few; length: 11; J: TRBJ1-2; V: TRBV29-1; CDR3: SVLGGGNYGYT
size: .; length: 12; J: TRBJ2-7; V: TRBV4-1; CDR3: ASSPLGRSYEQY
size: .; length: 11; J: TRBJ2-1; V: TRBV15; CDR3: ATGQGSYNEQF
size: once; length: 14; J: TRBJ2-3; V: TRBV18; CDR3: ASSPSLSGGTDTQY
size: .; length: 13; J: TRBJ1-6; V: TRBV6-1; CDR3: ASSEYDVLNSPLH
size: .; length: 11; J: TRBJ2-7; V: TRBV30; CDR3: AWSRWDLDEQY
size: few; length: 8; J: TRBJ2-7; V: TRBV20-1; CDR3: SAFGQGVY
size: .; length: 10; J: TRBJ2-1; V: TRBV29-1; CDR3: SVALASNEQF
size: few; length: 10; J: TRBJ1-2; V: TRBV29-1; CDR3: SVEVRDYGYT
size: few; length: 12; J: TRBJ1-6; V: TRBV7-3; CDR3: ASSLRGSSSPLH
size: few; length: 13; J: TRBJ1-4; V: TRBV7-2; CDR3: ASSFMRTENEKLF
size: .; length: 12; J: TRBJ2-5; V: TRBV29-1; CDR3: SVEGRAARETQY
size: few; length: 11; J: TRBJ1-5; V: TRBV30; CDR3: AWSAGVDQPQH
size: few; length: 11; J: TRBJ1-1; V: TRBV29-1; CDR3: SAVGGVNTEAF
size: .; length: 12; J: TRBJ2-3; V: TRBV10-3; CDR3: AISLAGATDTQY
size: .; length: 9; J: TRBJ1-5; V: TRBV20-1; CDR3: SASKGQPQH
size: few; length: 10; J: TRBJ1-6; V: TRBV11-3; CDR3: ASRTGDSPLH
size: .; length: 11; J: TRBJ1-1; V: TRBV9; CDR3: ASSAEGELGAF
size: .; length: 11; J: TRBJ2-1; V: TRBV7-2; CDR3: ASSAGHSNEQF
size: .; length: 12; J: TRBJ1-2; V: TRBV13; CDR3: ASSQGQGVIGYT
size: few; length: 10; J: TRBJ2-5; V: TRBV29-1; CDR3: SVDVVGETQY
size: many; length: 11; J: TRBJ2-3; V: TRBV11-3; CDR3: ASSLNHADTQY
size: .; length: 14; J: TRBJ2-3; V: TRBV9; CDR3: ASSPVGLARTDTQY
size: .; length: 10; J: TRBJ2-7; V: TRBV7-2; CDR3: ASSGDRAEQY
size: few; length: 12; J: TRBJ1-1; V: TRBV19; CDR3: ASSIEGIGTEAF
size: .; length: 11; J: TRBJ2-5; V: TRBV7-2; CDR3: ASSSIRQETQY
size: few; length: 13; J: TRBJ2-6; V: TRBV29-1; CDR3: SVEFWSSGANVLT
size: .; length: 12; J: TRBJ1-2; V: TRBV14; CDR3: ASSRAPTDYGYT
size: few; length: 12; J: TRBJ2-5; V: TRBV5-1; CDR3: ASHTPGTAETQY
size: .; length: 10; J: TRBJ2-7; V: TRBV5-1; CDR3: ASSLVGYEQY
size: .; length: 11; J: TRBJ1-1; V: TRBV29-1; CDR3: SVYKSMNTEAF
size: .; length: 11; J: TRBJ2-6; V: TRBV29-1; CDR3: SVDTSGANVLT
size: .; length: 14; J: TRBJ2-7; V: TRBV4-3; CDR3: ASSPKGTGGLGEQY
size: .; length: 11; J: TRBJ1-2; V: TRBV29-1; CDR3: SVGRDRGFGYT
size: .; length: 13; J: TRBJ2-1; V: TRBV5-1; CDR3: ASSFNGGDYNEQF
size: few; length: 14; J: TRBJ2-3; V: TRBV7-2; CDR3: ASSLGLAYGTDTQY
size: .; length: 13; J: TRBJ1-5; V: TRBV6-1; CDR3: ASRSTGGMNQPQH
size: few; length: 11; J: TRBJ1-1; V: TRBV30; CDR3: AWSRTLNTEAF
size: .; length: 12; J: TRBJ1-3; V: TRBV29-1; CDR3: SVESVGAQDTIY
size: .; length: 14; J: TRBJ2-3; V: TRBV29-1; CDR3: SVEKGLAGGASTQY
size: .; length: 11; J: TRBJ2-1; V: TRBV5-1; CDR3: ASSLESGNEQF